The present TCR beta chain was sequenced within a study of shared clonotypes between healthy human individuals. Germline V CDR1 and CDR2: MNHEY, SMNVEV (reference sequence). V trimming: 6 bases; J trimming: 6 bases; junction bases outside the gene matches: 16. The CDR3 covers 16 residues. Only CD45RO-negative cells positively selected for CCR7 counted as naive CD8 cells, so terminally differentiated effector memory CD45RA+ cells were excluded. Profiling relied on immunoSEQ multiplex PCR, and the TCRdb table lists in-frame clones only, not all of them. The sample has over 2 million clones; less than 95% are singletons.

The sequencing sample was made of naive CD8+ T cells sorted from blood. The gene calls are TRBV27 and TRBJ2-7; TRBD2 agrees at 8 bases. This sequence originates from a man aged 18-30 years in good health. This CDR3 reads CASSLRPGLESLEQYF. The CDR3 nucleotides read TGTGCCAGCAGCTTACGGCCGGGACTAGAATCCCTCGAGCAGTACTTC.